A selection of T cell receptor beta chains follows, all from one sample in a study of Graves' ophthalmopathy and Graves' hyperthyroidism. TCRdb used MiXCR to reprocess the multiplex PCR reads, holding one entry per CDR3 protein. The table records 600,000 to 950,000 distinct CDR3 sequences, approximately 40% of them present only once. The sequenced sample consisted of peripheral blood. The receptors stem from an adult man with Graves' ophthalmopathy. CDR3s include the opening cysteine and the closing phenylalanine or tryptophan. Fields, in order: clone size, V gene, D gene, J gene, CDR3 DNA, CDR3 protein. A D gene is named only where the DNA matches it firmly. Expanded clones are given a class, and other clones once, few, many or no size at all.

many,TRBV5-1,NA,TRBJ1-6,TGCGCCAGCAGCCAGACGGGTTCACCCCTCCACTTT,CASSQTGSPLHF
NA,TRBV20-1,NA,TRBJ1-2,TGCAGTGCTAGAGTTCTCCAGGGAGGCTATGGCTACACCTTC,CSARVLQGGYGYTF
NA,TRBV2,TRBD1,TRBJ2-7,TGTGCCAGCAGTTGGGGACCGGGACAGGGCTCCTACGAGCAGTACTTC,CASSWGPGQGSYEQYF
NA,TRBV10-3,NA,TRBJ2-7,TGTGCCAGCTCACCTGCAGGAAGACTCTACGAGCAGTACTTC,CASSPAGRLYEQYF
many,TRBV7-3,NA,TRBJ1-1,TGTGCCAGCAGCTCTAATGAGGACACTGAAGCTTTCTTT,CASSSNEDTEAFF
NA,TRBV9,NA,TRBJ2-3,TGTGCCAGTAGGGAGTCTTGGATAACGGATACGCAGTATTTT,CASRESWITDTQYF
NA,TRBV2,NA,TRBJ2-1,TGTGCCAGCAGTGAAGCGGCCAATGAGCAGTTCTTC,CASSEAANEQFF
NA,TRBV25-1,TRBD1,TRBJ1-2,TGTACCAGTAGACATCAGGGGGTAAGAAGCTATGGCTACACCTTC,CTSRHQGVRSYGYTF
NA,TRBV10-3,NA,TRBJ1-5,TGTGCCAGCGGAGAGAGCAATCAGCCCCAGCATTTT,CASGESNQPQHF
many,TRBV15,NA,TRBJ1-1,TGTGCCACTTCATGGCGGGGCGTTAACACTGAAGCTTTCTTT,CATSWRGVNTEAFF
few,TRBV6-5,NA,TRBJ2-7,TGTGCCAGCAGTTACTTGGCAGGGACCCGTGAGCAGTACTTC,CASSYLAGTREQYF
NA,TRBV25-1,TRBD1,TRBJ2-7,TGTGCCAGCGCTCGAGACAGGGTGTACGAGCAGTACTTC,CASARDRVYEQYF
once,TRBV20-1,NA,TRBJ1-2,TGCAGTGCTAGAGAGGCAGGGATAGGGTACACCTTC,CSAREAGIGYTF
NA,TRBV2,NA,TRBJ2-7,TGTGCCAGCAGTCCGGACCTCTACGAGCAGTACTTC,CASSPDLYEQYF
NA,TRBV20-1,NA,TRBJ1-5,TGCAGTGCTAGAGGTCCGGGAAGTCAGCCCCAGCATTTT,CSARGPGSQPQHF
many,TRBV7-2,NA,TRBJ2-7,TGTGCCAGCAGCTTTTCAGGGGTGGGGTACGAGCAGTACTTC,CASSFSGVGYEQYF
NA,TRBV14,NA,TRBJ2-7,TGTGCTAGGGGGGGTCTCCCCTCTCCTGGCGAGCAGTACTTC,CARGGLPSPGEQYF
NA,TRBV5-1,NA,TRBJ1-4,TGCGCCAGCAGCCCTGGGGCAGCTGATGAAAAACTGTTTTTT,CASSPGAADEKLFF
NA,TRBV6-5,NA,TRBJ1-4,TGTGCCAGCAGTTACGAGATGGCGGCCAATGAAAAACTGTTTTTT,CASSYEMAANEKLFF
few,TRBV9,TRBD1,TRBJ1-2,TGTGCCAGCAGCAAGTACACAGGGGGTGGCTACACCTTC,CASSKYTGGGYTF
NA,TRBV29-1,NA,TRBJ2-7,TGCAGCGGCTCCTACGAGCAGTACTTC,CSGSYEQYF
NA,TRBV11-2,NA,TRBJ1-5,TGTGCCGGCAGCCCACATACTGACAGCCAGCCCCAGCATTTT,CAGSPHTDSQPQHF
many,TRBV25-1,NA,TRBJ1-4,TGTGCCAGCAGTGCTCCCGGGACGGGTAATGAAAAACTGTTTTTT,CASSAPGTGNEKLFF
NA,TRBV2,TRBD1,TRBJ2-7,TGTGCCAGCAGCCGAACGACCAGGGGGCACGAGCAGTACTTC,CASSRTTRGHEQYF
many,TRBV5-5,NA,TRBJ1-6,TGTGCCAGCAGCGAGGTTAATTCACCCCTCCACTTT,CASSEVNSPLHF
many,TRBV15,NA,TRBJ1-4,TGTGCCACCAGCAGGGGAGGGGCTGGAGGTGAAAAACTGTTTTTT,CATSRGGAGGEKLFF
NA,TRBV29-1,TRBD1,TRBJ1-1,TGCAGCTCAGTCCAGGGGGCGAACACTGAAGCTTTCTTT,CSSVQGANTEAFF
many,TRBV10-3,NA,TRBJ2-6,TGTGCCACCAGGGTAAAGGGCCGCTCTGGGGCCAACGTCCTGACTTTC,CATRVKGRSGANVLTF
NA,TRBV11-2,TRBD1,TRBJ2-5,TGTGCCAGCAGCTTTGGACAGGGAGTGGTGACCCAGTACTTC,CASSFGQGVVTQYF
few,TRBV7-2,TRBD2,TRBJ2-2,TGTGCCAGCAGCGTTAGCGGGAGGGGGGACACCGGGGAGCTGTTTTTT,CASSVSGRGDTGELFF
many,TRBV9,NA,TRBJ1-4,TGTGCCAGCAGCTTCGCAGCAACTAATGAAAAACTGTTTTTT,CASSFAATNEKLFF
NA,TRBV6-1,NA,TRBJ2-7,TGTGCCAGCAGTGAAAAGGCAGAGAGCTCCTACGAGCAGTACTTC,CASSEKAESSYEQYF
few,TRBV14,NA,TRBJ2-5,TGTGCCAGCAGCCAAGCGGGGGATGCCCAGTACTTC,CASSQAGDAQYF
NA,TRBV11-2,NA,TRBJ1-2,TGTGCCAGCAGCTTAGAAGATGGCCAGGGAATTATCTATGGCTACACCTTC,CASSLEDGQGIIYGYTF
few,TRBV2,NA,TRBJ1-2,TGTGCCAGCACGGTTAATGTAGGACCTGGGATCTATGGCTACACCTTC,CASTVNVGPGIYGYTF
NA,TRBV29-1,NA,TRBJ1-1,TGCAGCGTTTCGGATAGACCGGTCGGGAACACTGAAGCTTTCTTT,CSVSDRPVGNTEAFF
many,TRBV11-2,NA,TRBJ2-6,TGTGCCAGCAGTACTCGCTCTGGGGCCAACGTCCTGACTTTC,CASSTRSGANVLTF
few,TRBV6-5,TRBD1,TRBJ1-2,TGTGCCAGCAGTTCAGGGGGCGATGGCTACACCTTC,CASSSGGDGYTF
few,TRBV25-1,NA,TRBJ1-4,TGTGCCAGCAGTTTGTGGGGGCTGAAACAGGAAAAACTGTTTTTT,CASSLWGLKQEKLFF
few,TRBV7-9,NA,TRBJ1-1,TGTGCCAGCATCAAACTTTTGGGGCGTGAAGCTTTCTTT,CASIKLLGREAFF
NA,TRBV10-3,NA,TRBJ2-2,TGTGCCATCAGATGGGGGGCGAACACCGGGGAGCTGTTTTTT,CAIRWGANTGELFF
few,TRBV19,TRBD1,TRBJ1-2,TGTGCCAGTAGTAACAGGGGATACTATGGCTACACCTTC,CASSNRGYYGYTF
few,TRBV10-3,NA,TRBJ1-2,TGTGCCAGCAGCTACGACATTGGACAAAACTATGGCTACACCTTC,CASSYDIGQNYGYTF
few,TRBV19,TRBD1,TRBJ1-1,TGTGCCAGTAGTATTCGAGGGACAGCCGTGAGAGGGACTGAAGCTTTCTTT,CASSIRGTAVRGTEAFF
NA,TRBV10-3,TRBD1,TRBJ1-4,TGTGCCATCAGTCGACAGGGGAATGAAAAACTGTTTTTT,CAISRQGNEKLFF
NA,TRBV10-3,NA,TRBJ1-3,TGTGCCATCAGTGGCAGGAGGGCAAACACCATATATTTT,CAISGRRANTIYF
few,TRBV19,TRBD1,TRBJ1-4,TGTGCCAGTAGTATTCGGGACAGAGAAAAACTGTTTTTT,CASSIRDREKLFF
many,TRBV13,TRBD1,TRBJ1-6,TGTGCCAGCAGCTTAGGGACAGGGGCTGCTAATTCACCCCTCCACTTT,CASSLGTGAANSPLHF
many,TRBV7-9,NA,TRBJ1-1,TGTGCCAGCAGCTTAGCGGGGGGGCGCACTGAAGCTTTCTTT,CASSLAGGRTEAFF
NA,TRBV9,NA,TRBJ1-4,TGTGCCAGCAGCGCGCAACGGATAATGAAAAAACTGTTTTTT,CASSAQRIMKKLFF
few,TRBV2,NA,TRBJ2-7,TGTGCCAGCAGTGGGGGGGCGCGGAGGAGCTCCTACGAGCAGTACTTC,CASSGGARRSSYEQYF
NA,TRBV25-1,NA,TRBJ2-5,TGTGCCAGCAGTTACTCGGTCCGAGCGGAGACCCAGTACTTC,CASSYSVRAETQYF
NA,TRBV25-1,NA,TRBJ2-5,TGTGCCAGCAGTGATGAAGGGCGGGGGACCCAGTACTTC,CASSDEGRGTQYF
many,TRBV2,NA,TRBJ1-4,TGTGCCAGCAGTGTGCGTTGGACTGAAAAACTGTTTTTT,CASSVRWTEKLFF
many,TRBV7-9,NA,TRBJ2-6,TGTGCCAGCAGCCCAAGAGGGGCGAACTCCCGCGGGGCCAACGTCCTGACTTTC,CASSPRGANSRGANVLTF
NA,TRBV25-1,TRBD1,TRBJ2-2,TGTGCCAGCAGCATATCGACCGGGACAGGGAGTCTCGGGGCCGGGGAGCTGTTTTTT,CASSISTGTGSLGAGELFF
few,TRBV25-1,TRBD2,TRBJ2-2,TGTGCCAGCAGTGAAGTTGGCGGGAGAGTAGCCGGGGAGCTGTTTTTT,CASSEVGGRVAGELFF
NA,TRBV24-1,NA,TRBJ1-5,TGTGCCACCAGTGCTAGAAGGCAGGGTGGCAATCAGCCCCAGCATTTT,CATSARRQGGNQPQHF
NA,TRBV25-1,NA,TRBJ1-3,TGTGCCAGCAGTCCTGCACCAGTCTCTGGAAACACCATATATTTT,CASSPAPVSGNTIYF
many,TRBV7-9,NA,TRBJ1-3,TGTGCCAGCAGCTTAACCCCTGACAGCTCTGGAAACACCATATATTTT,CASSLTPDSSGNTIYF